This TCR beta chain was captured by sequencing in a study of a mutant IDH1 vaccine in newly diagnosed glioma. For this clone: The antigen is not known.

Clones were sequenced by immunoSEQ multiplex PCR, and TCRdb holds only the in-frame ones, with some missing. This repertoire shows some 45,000 clones, 83% found once; its top ten account for over 4.5%. The time point was: week 35, safety follow-up. Topical imiquimod accompanied each vaccine dose, which consisted of 300 ug of mutant IDH1 20-mer peptide. Donor tumors were new WHO grade 3 or 4 IDH1-mutant, ATRX-lost astrocytomas. Germline V gene sequence: CDR1 MDHEN, CDR2 SYDVKM. The junction had 8 bases not matched to a gene; V was cut back by 5 bases and J by 5 bases. The CDR3 is 15 residues long. This TCR derives from a woman between 45 and 60 years old with glioma. The chain combines TRBV28 with TRBJ2-1; TRBD2 agrees at 8 bases. The sequencing here drew on PBMCs, taken from a glioma patient whose treatment included an IDH1 peptide vaccine. CDR3 residues: CASSTSSGLDNEQFF. In DNA form, the CDR3 reads TGTGCCAGCAGTACTTCTAGCGGGTTAGACAATGAGCAGTTCTTC.